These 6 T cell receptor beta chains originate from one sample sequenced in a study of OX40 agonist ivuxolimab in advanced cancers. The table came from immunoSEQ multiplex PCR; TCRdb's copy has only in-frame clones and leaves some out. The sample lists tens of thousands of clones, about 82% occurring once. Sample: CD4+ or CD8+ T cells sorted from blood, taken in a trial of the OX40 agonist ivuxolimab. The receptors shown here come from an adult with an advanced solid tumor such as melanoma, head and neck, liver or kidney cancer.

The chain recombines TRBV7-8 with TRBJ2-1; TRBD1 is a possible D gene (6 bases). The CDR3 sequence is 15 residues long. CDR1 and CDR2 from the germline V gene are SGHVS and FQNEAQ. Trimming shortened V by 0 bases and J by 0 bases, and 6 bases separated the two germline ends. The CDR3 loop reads CASSLATGSYNEQFF. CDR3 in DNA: TGTGCCAGCAGCTTAGCGACAGGCTCCTACAATGAGCAGTTCTTC. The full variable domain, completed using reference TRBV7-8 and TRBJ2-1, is GAGVSQSPRYKVAKRGQDVALRCDPISGHVSLFWYQQALGQGPEFLTYFQNEAQLDKSGLPSDRFFAERPEGSVSTLKIQRTQQEDSAVYLCASSLATGSYNEQFFGPGTRLTVL.

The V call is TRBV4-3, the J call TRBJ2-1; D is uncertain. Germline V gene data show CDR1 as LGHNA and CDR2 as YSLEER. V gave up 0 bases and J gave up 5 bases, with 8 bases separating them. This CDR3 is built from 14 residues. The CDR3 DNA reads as TGCGCCAGCAGCCAAGATTGGGCAGACAATGAGCAGTTCTTC. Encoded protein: CASSQDWADNEQFF.

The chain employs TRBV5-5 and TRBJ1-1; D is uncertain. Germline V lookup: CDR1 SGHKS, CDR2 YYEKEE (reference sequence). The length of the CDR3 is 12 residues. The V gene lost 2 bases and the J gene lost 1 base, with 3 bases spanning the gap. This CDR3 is CASSLWNTEAFF. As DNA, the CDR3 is TGTGCCAGCAGCTTATGGAACACTGAAGCTTTCTTT.

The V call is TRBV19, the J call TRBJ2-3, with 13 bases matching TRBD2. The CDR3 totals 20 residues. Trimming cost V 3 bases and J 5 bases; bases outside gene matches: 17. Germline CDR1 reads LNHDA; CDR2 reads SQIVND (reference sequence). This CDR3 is CASSIRGRTSGRRGGDTQYF. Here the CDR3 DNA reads TGTGCCAGTAGTATTAGAGGTCGGACTAGCGGGAGAAGAGGGGGAGATACGCAGTATTTT.

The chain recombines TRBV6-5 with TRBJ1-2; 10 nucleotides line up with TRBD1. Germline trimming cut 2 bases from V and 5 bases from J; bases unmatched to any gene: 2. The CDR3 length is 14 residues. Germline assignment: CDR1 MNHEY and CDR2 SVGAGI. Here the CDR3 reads CASSYGTGVYGYTF. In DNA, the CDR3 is TGTGCCAGCAGTTACGGGACAGGGGTATATGGCTACACCTTC.

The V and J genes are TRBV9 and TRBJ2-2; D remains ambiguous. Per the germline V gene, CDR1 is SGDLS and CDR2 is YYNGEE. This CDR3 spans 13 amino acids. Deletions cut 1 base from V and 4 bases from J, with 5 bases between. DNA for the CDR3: TGTGCCAGCAGCGTATTAGTCACCGGGGAGCTGTTTTTT. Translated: CASSVLVTGELFF. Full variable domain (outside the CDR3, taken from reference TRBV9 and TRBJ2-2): DSGVTQTPKHLITATGQRVTLRCSPRSGDLSVYWYQQSLDQGLQFLIQYYNGEERAKGNILERFSAQQFPDLHSELNLSSLELGDSALYFCASSVLVTGELFFGEGSRLTVL.